A selection of T cell receptor beta chains follows, all from one sample in a study of blood T cell repertoires in COVID-19. Sequencing used immunoSEQ multiplex PCR; TCRdb keeps in-frame clones, though not all of them. The sample holds fewer than 150,000 clones, 75% to 90% seen once. The source material was PBMCs or T cells enriched from blood (not recorded which). The receptors shown here come from a man in his thirties or forties who had recovered from COVID-19. The CDR3 runs from the conserved cysteine through the conserved F or W. A D gene is named only where the DNA matches it firmly. Part of the rows lack a size; the others show once, few, many or a class for expanded clones.

V gene: TRBV7-8; CDR3 length: 12; clone size: NA; D gene: NA; J gene: TRBJ1-1; CDR3 DNA: TGTGCCAGCAGCCATACGTCAGGGGATGCTTTCTTT; CDR3 protein: CASSHTSGDAFF
V gene: TRBV29-1; CDR3 length: 13; clone size: NA; D gene: NA; J gene: TRBJ1-1; CDR3 DNA: TGCAGCGTTGCCCGGGAGCCGAACACTGAAGCTTTCTTT; CDR3 protein: CSVAREPNTEAFF
V gene: TRBV19; CDR3 length: 15; clone size: once; D gene: NA; J gene: TRBJ1-5; CDR3 DNA: TGTGCCAGCCACACGGAGCGTTCTAGCAATCAGCCCCAGCATTTT; CDR3 protein: CASHTERSSNQPQHF
V gene: TRBV4-1; CDR3 length: 14; clone size: NA; D gene: NA; J gene: TRBJ2-3; CDR3 DNA: TGCGCCAGCAGTACTGACTGGAGCACAGATACGCAGTATTTT; CDR3 protein: CASSTDWSTDTQYF
V gene: TRBV10-2; CDR3 length: 13; clone size: NA; D gene: NA; J gene: TRBJ2-1; CDR3 DNA: TGCGCCAGCAACCGGGATCTCTACAATGAGCAGTTCTTC; CDR3 protein: CASNRDLYNEQFF
V gene: TRBV7-2; CDR3 length: 17; clone size: NA; D gene: TRBD2; J gene: TRBJ2-5; CDR3 DNA: TGTGCCAGCAGCTCCCGGTTAGCGGGAGTATTTGGGGAGACCCAGTACTTC; CDR3 protein: CASSSRLAGVFGETQYF
V gene: TRBV19; CDR3 length: 14; clone size: NA; D gene: TRBD2; J gene: TRBJ2-7; CDR3 DNA: TGTGCCAGTAAGGAGTGGGGGGGGTCCTACGAGCAGTACTTC; CDR3 protein: CASKEWGGSYEQYF
V gene: TRBV28; CDR3 length: 14; clone size: NA; D gene: TRBD2; J gene: TRBJ2-7; CDR3 DNA: TGTGCCAGCAGTCCGGGACTAGGTGGGTACGAGCAGTACTTC; CDR3 protein: CASSPGLGGYEQYF
V gene: TRBV7-8; CDR3 length: 16; clone size: NA; D gene: NA; J gene: TRBJ2-5; CDR3 DNA: TGTGCCAGCAGCCGAGACGCCAGGGGAGGGCAAGAGACCCAGTACTTC; CDR3 protein: CASSRDARGGQETQYF
V gene: TRBV30; CDR3 length: 16; clone size: NA; D gene: NA; J gene: TRBJ1-5; CDR3 DNA: TGTGCCTGGAGCGGACCGAGAGGGAGTAGCAATCAGCCCCAGCATTTT; CDR3 protein: CAWSGPRGSSNQPQHF
V gene: TRBV27; CDR3 length: 14; clone size: NA; D gene: NA; J gene: TRBJ1-1; CDR3 DNA: TGTGCCAGCAGTTCGACGGGACTTCCATGGAGGGCTTTCTTT; CDR3 protein: CASSSTGLPWRAFF
V gene: TRBV9; CDR3 length: 15; clone size: NA; D gene: NA; J gene: TRBJ1-4; CDR3 DNA: TGTGCCAGCAGCGTCACAGACAGTTCTAATGAAAAACTGTTTTTT; CDR3 protein: CASSVTDSSNEKLFF
V gene: TRBV7-2; CDR3 length: 15; clone size: NA; D gene: TRBD1; J gene: TRBJ1-1; CDR3 DNA: TGTGCCAGCAGCTTCGACAGGGGGCGAAGCTATCCAGCTTTCTTT; CDR3 protein: CASSFDRGRSYPAFF
V gene: TRBV12-3/TRBV12-4; CDR3 length: 13; clone size: few; D gene: NA; J gene: TRBJ1-2; CDR3 DNA: TGTGCCAGCAGTTTAGTCCTTAACTATGGCTACACCTTC; CDR3 protein: CASSLVLNYGYTF
V gene: TRBV30; CDR3 length: 14; clone size: NA; D gene: NA; J gene: TRBJ1-4; CDR3 DNA: TGTGCCTGGAGTGTGATAGCGATGAGGGAAAAACTGTTTTTT; CDR3 protein: CAWSVIAMREKLFF
V gene: TRBV7-9; CDR3 length: 15; clone size: NA; D gene: TRBD1; J gene: TRBJ1-6; CDR3 DNA: TGTGCCAGCAGCTTAGAGGGACAGGGTTATTCACCCCTCCACTTT; CDR3 protein: CASSLEGQGYSPLHF
V gene: TRBV6-5; CDR3 length: 16; clone size: NA; D gene: TRBD1; J gene: TRBJ1-4; CDR3 DNA: TGTGCCAGCAGTTCCCTCCGGGACAGGATAAATGAAAAACTGTTTTTT; CDR3 protein: CASSSLRDRINEKLFF
V gene: TRBV19; CDR3 length: 14; clone size: NA; D gene: TRBD1; J gene: TRBJ2-7; CDR3 DNA: TGTGCCAGTAGTCAAGGACAGGGATCCTACGAGCAGTACTTC; CDR3 protein: CASSQGQGSYEQYF
V gene: TRBV7-9; CDR3 length: 15; clone size: NA; D gene: TRBD2; J gene: TRBJ2-5; CDR3 DNA: TGTGCCAGCAGCGAGACTAGCGGGGTGGGCGAGACCCAGTACTTC; CDR3 protein: CASSETSGVGETQYF
V gene: TRBV12-3/TRBV12-4; CDR3 length: 13; clone size: NA; D gene: TRBD1; J gene: TRBJ2-7; CDR3 DNA: TGTGCCAGCAGTCTGCCGGGACAGCGAAATCAGTACTTC; CDR3 protein: CASSLPGQRNQYF
V gene: TRBV5-6; CDR3 length: 14; clone size: NA; D gene: NA; J gene: TRBJ1-5; CDR3 DNA: TGTGCCAGCAGCTTCGGCAGGACTCATCAGCCCCAGCATTTT; CDR3 protein: CASSFGRTHQPQHF
V gene: TRBV6-1; CDR3 length: 13; clone size: NA; D gene: NA; J gene: TRBJ1-1; CDR3 DNA: TGTGCCAGCAGTGAAGGCGAGAACACTGAAGCTTTCTTT; CDR3 protein: CASSEGENTEAFF
V gene: TRBV5-1; CDR3 length: 14; clone size: NA; D gene: NA; J gene: TRBJ1-3; CDR3 DNA: TGCGCCAGCAGCTTGGTGTCAACGAGGGACACCATATATTTT; CDR3 protein: CASSLVSTRDTIYF
V gene: TRBV10-3; CDR3 length: 15; clone size: NA; D gene: TRBD1; J gene: TRBJ1-1; CDR3 DNA: TGTGCCATCAGTGAGCCGGGACAGGGGAACACTGAAGCTTTCTTT; CDR3 protein: CAISEPGQGNTEAFF
V gene: TRBV7-9; CDR3 length: 12; clone size: few; D gene: TRBD1; J gene: TRBJ1-6; CDR3 DNA: TGTGCCAGCAGCCGACAGGGAGCACCCCTCCACTTT; CDR3 protein: CASSRQGAPLHF
V gene: TRBV29-1; CDR3 length: 14; clone size: NA; D gene: TRBD2; J gene: TRBJ2-3; CDR3 DNA: TGCAGCGCCCTTGGGGGGGATGGCACAGATACGCAGTATTTT; CDR3 protein: CSALGGDGTDTQYF
V gene: TRBV3-1/TRBV3-2; CDR3 length: 16; clone size: NA; D gene: TRBD2; J gene: TRBJ2-1; CDR3 DNA: TGTGCCAGCAGCCAACCACGAGCGGGAGGGCCTAATGAGCAGTTCTTC; CDR3 protein: CASSQPRAGGPNEQFF
V gene: TRBV13; CDR3 length: 18; clone size: NA; D gene: TRBD1; J gene: TRBJ1-1; CDR3 DNA: TGTGCCAGCAGCTTAGACAGGGGGCAATTAAACATGAACACTGAAGCTTTCTTT; CDR3 protein: CASSLDRGQLNMNTEAFF
V gene: TRBV19; CDR3 length: 15; clone size: NA; D gene: TRBD1; J gene: TRBJ1-5; CDR3 DNA: TGTGCCAGTAGTATCCCACAGGGGAGCAATCAGCCCCAGCATTTT; CDR3 protein: CASSIPQGSNQPQHF